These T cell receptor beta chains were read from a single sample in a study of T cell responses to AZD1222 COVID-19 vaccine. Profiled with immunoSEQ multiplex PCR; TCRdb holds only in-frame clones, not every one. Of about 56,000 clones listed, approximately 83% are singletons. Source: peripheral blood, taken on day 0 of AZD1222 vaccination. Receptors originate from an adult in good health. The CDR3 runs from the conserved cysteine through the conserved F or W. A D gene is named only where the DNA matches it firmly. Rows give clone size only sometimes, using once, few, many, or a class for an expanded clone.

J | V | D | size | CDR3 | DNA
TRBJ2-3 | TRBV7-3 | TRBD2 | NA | CASSVAGADTQYF | TGTGCCAGCAGCGTAGCGGGAGCGGATACGCAGTATTTT
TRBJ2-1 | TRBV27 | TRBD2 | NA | CASSLITGTSVNEQFF | TGTGCCAGCAGCTTGATTACCGGGACTAGCGTCAATGAGCAGTTCTTC
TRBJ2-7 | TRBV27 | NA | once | CASSHTALPYEQYF | TGTGCCAGCAGTCATACGGCATTACCCTACGAGCAGTACTTC
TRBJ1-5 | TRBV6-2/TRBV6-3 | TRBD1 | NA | CASSPPGGASNQPQHF | TGTGCCAGCAGCCCCCCAGGGGGGGCGAGCAATCAGCCCCAGCATTTT
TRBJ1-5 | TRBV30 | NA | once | CAWSSVFGNQPQHF | TGTGCCTGGAGCTCGGTGTTCGGTAATCAGCCCCAGCATTTT
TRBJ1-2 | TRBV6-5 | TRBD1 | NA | CASSYGTEVYGYTF | TGTGCCAGCAGTTACGGGACAGAAGTCTATGGCTACACCTTC
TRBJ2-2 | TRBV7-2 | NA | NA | CASTLLGHTGELFF | TGTGCCAGCACCCTACTTGGACACACCGGGGAGCTGTTTTTT
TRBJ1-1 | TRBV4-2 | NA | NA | CASSQDREAWTEAFF | TGTGCCAGCAGCCAAGATCGAGAGGCTTGGACTGAAGCTTTCTTT
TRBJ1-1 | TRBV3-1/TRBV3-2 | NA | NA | CASSPTQVGNTEAFF | TGTGCCAGCAGCCCCACTCAAGTAGGGAACACTGAAGCTTTCTTT
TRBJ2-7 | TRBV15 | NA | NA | CATSSAGVGNEQYF | TGTGCCACCAGCAGCGCAGGGGTGGGCAACGAGCAGTACTTC
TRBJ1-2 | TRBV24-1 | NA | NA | CATSDLTGGGYTF | TGTGCCACCAGTGACCTGACAGGCGGGGGCTACACCTTC
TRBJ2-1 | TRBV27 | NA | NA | CASSLAPWGNEQFF | TGTGCCAGCAGTTTGGCACCTTGGGGTAATGAGCAGTTCTTC
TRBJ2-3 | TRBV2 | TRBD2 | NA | CASKPTRAGEGTQYF | TGTGCCAGCAAGCCCACTCGAGCGGGAGAGGGTACGCAGTATTTT
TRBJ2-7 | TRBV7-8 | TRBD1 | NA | CASSRDSRGEQYF | TGTGCCAGCAGCAGGGACAGTCGTGGGGAGCAGTACTTC
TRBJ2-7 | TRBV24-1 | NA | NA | CATSPGVSYEQYF | TGTGCCACCAGTCCAGGGGTCTCCTACGAGCAGTACTTC
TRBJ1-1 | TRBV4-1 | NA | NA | CARASGVRDTEAFF | TGCGCCCGAGCATCTGGGGTCAGGGACACTGAAGCTTTCTTT
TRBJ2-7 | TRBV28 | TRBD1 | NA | CASGLPGGQGAGEQYF | TGTGCCAGCGGATTGCCGGGGGGACAGGGGGCGGGTGAGCAGTACTTC
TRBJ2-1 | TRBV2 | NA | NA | CASTRAGNIPYNEQFF | TGTGCCAGCACCCGGGCCGGAAATATCCCCTACAATGAGCAGTTCTTC
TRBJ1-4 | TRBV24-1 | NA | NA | CATSDRDGLKLFF | TGTGCCACCAGTGACAGGGACGGATTAAAACTGTTTTTT
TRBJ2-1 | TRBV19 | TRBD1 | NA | CASSIGPGTGGGEQFF | TGTGCCAGTAGTATAGGACCCGGGACAGGGGGCGGTGAGCAGTTCTTC
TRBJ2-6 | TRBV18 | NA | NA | CASSSPARNSGANVLTF | TGTGCCAGCTCATCCCCGGCGAGGAACTCTGGGGCCAACGTCCTGACTTTC
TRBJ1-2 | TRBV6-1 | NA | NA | CASSELNRRSYGYTF | TGTGCCAGCAGTGAACTTAACAGGCGAAGCTATGGCTACACCTTC
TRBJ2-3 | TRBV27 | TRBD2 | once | CASSDPPGGLAADTQYF | TGTGCCAGCAGTGACCCCCCCGGGGGACTAGCGGCAGATACGCAGTATTTT
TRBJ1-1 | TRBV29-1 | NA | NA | CSGGYNTEAFF | TGCAGCGGAGGATACAACACTGAAGCTTTCTTT
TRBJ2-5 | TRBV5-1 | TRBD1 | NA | CASSLRDRAETQYF | TGCGCCAGCAGCTTGAGGGACAGGGCAGAGACCCAGTACTTC
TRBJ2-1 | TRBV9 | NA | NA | CASSVVGKGAGHHNEQFF | TGTGCCAGCAGCGTAGTAGGAAAAGGGGCTGGCCATCACAATGAGCAGTTCTTC
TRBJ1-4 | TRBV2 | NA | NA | CASSREDDSFFF | TGTGCCAGCAGTAGGGAGGACGACAGCTTTTTTTTT
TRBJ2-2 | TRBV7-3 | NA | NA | CASSFKEGEGTGELFF | TGTGCCAGCAGCTTTAAGGAGGGAGAAGGAACCGGGGAGCTGTTTTTT
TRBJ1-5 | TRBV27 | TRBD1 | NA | CASRGDRAKYQPQHF | TGTGCCAGCAGGGGGGACAGGGCAAAATATCAGCCCCAGCATTTT
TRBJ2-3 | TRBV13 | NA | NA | CASINRLDSTDTQYF | TGTGCCAGCATTAACCGACTGGACAGCACAGATACGCAGTATTTT
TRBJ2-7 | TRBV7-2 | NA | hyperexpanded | CASSPDSLVPGNEQYF | TGTGCCAGCAGCCCCGACTCCTTGGTCCCCGGTAACGAGCAGTACTTC
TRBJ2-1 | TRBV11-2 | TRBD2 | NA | CASSSSGLAGPIGYNEQFF | TGTGCCAGCAGCTCATCAGGACTAGCGGGCCCCATTGGCTACAATGAGCAGTTCTTC
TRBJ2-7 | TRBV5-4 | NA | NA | CASSSGTATYEQYF | TGTGCCAGCAGCTCCGGGACCGCAACCTACGAGCAGTACTTC
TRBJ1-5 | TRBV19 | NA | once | CASSISRDQPQHF | TGTGCCAGTAGTATCTCCAGGGATCAGCCCCAGCATTTT
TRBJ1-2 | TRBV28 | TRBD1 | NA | CASSLPTGATGGYTF | TGTGCCAGCAGTTTACCAACAGGGGCTACCGGTGGCTACACCTTC
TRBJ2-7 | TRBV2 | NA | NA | CAGTPLASSYEQYF | TGTGCCGGGACACCCCTAGCGAGCTCCTACGAGCAGTACTTC
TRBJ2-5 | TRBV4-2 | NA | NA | CASSQEARLQETQYF | TGTGCCAGCAGCCAAGAGGCACGGCTCCAAGAGACCCAGTACTTC
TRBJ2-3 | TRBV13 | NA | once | CASRWGQTDTQYF | TGTGCCAGCAGATGGGGGCAGACAGATACGCAGTATTTT
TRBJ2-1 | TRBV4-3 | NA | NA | CASSQGSADNEQFF | TGCGCCAGCAGCCAAGGATCAGCGGACAATGAGCAGTTCTTC
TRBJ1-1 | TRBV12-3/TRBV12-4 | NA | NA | CASSYRLNTEAFF | TGTGCCAGCAGTTACAGGCTCAACACTGAAGCTTTCTTT
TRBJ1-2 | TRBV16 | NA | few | CASSQDFLQVYGYTF | TGTGCCAGCAGCCAAGATTTCTTACAAGTCTATGGCTACACCTTC
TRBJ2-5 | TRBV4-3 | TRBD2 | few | CASSQEYGTSGKETQYF | TGCGCCAGCAGCCAAGAGTATGGGACTAGCGGAAAAGAGACCCAGTACTTC
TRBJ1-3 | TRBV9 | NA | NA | CASSFPRTTPRGNTIYF | TGTGCCAGCAGCTTCCCACGGACAACCCCCCGAGGAAACACCATATATTTT
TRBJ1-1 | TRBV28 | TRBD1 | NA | CASSLSVDRGEAFF | TGTGCCAGCAGTTTAAGTGTTGACAGGGGTGAAGCTTTCTTT
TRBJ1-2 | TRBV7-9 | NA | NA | CASSLGRGGYGYTF | TGTGCCAGCAGCTTAGGGAGAGGGGGCTATGGCTACACCTTC
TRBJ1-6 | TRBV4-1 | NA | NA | CASSQGLGPLHF | TGCGCCAGCAGCCAGGGACTTGGACCCCTCCACTTT
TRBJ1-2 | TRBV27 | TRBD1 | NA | CASSFQTGGNYGYTF | TGTGCCAGCAGTTTCCAGACAGGGGGTAACTATGGCTACACCTTC
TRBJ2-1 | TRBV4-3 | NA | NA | CASSRQRGSGNEQFF | TGCGCCAGCAGCCGACAAAGGGGGTCGGGCAATGAGCAGTTCTTC
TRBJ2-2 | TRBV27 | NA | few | CASSPWGTGELFF | TGTGCCAGCAGCCCCTGGGGTACCGGGGAGCTGTTTTTT
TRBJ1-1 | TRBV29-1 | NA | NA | CSARDTEAFF | TGCAGCGCCAGGGACACTGAAGCTTTCTTT
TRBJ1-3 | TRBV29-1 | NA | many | CSVVDRNSGNTIYF | TGCAGCGTTGTGGACAGAAACTCTGGAAACACCATATATTTT
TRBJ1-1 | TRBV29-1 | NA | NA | CSVGTRNTEAFF | TGCAGCGTTGGGACAAGGAACACTGAAGCTTTCTTT
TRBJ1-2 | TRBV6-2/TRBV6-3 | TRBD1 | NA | CASSYQGARGYTF | TGTGCCAGCAGTTATCAGGGGGCGCGAGGCTACACCTTC
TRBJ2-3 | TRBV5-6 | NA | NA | CASSLTRGLSTDTQYF | TGTGCCAGCAGCTTGACAAGAGGACTCTCGACAGATACGCAGTATTTT